The following is a T cell receptor (beta chain) sequence with its context. The specificity of this receptor is unknown. No base qualities exist here, and no much larger clone lies one base off it. For the CD8 naive samples, CD45RO-negative cells were positively selected for CCR7, yielding a CD45RA+CCR7+ population from which TemRA cells were excluded. The donors were healthy, HIV-negative adults who had no recently reported acute infections or vaccinations. Every donor was a Caucasian adult living in Nashville, Tennessee, USA. Blood was collected by leukapheresis, and PBMCs were isolated by Ficoll-Histopaque density gradient centrifugation and then cryopreserved in liquid nitrogen vapor phase. Analytical flow cytometry was used to check the purity and quantity of every magnetically sorted T cell population. Genomic DNA was isolated from each sorted fraction and quantified by UV absorbance on a Nanodrop 2000c.

TCR CDR3 regions were amplified from genomic DNA by multiplex PCR using the deep immunoSEQ assay. Extracted genomic DNA from each cell subset was spread evenly across all wells of several immunoSEQ 96-well plates, with each plate serving as a replicate. For sorted subsets, about 220 ng of genomic DNA, equivalent to around 29,000 T cell genomes, went into each replicate PCR. The purified libraries were quantified using a Qubit 3.0 fluorometer, sized with a Bioanalyzer 2100, and then quantified again using the KAPA Library Quantification kit. Every immunoSEQ 96-well plate was sequenced on a separate single-read 150-cycle Illumina NextSeq 550 flow cell. The authors' analysis ran thus. Because the immunoSEQ output held only junctional sequences and lacked quality scores, the filtering could not match the filtering applied to full-length reads. To assign V/J genes and CDR3, sequences were annotated using PyIR, a Python wrapper for IgBLAST v1.9, with IMGT germline references. Reads with weak V/J assignments (E-value above 1e-6), missing CDR3, stop codons, out-of-frame junctions, or ambiguous translated residues were removed. V3J clonotypes were defined as sequences sharing an identical inferred V gene, J gene, and CDR3 amino acid sequence. Percentage overlap between repertoires was calculated by dividing the number of shared unique clonotypes by the size of the smaller repertoire. Richness of each repertoire was evaluated using RTK rarefaction, the Chao1 estimator, and Recon v2.1 estimates of unobserved clonotypes. For all TCRbeta clonotypes obtained by the gDNA method from a few donors, generation probabilities were computed with OLGA. TCRdb carries this immuneACCESS record with in-frame sequences only. Its versions omit some clonotypes, under half of them owing to an unresolved V gene in the studies checked, with the rest unexplained. V and J calls and clone size follow that table, whereas D and trimming were derived from the DNA. The sample contains around 1,900,000 clones, roughly 93% of them found a single time. In total, the top ten clones hold more than 1.5% of the sample.

This sample stems from a study of shared clonotypes between healthy human individuals (dated by TCRdb to the early 2020s). For the wider study: The cohort included three men and a couple of women between 18 and 49 years of age. For each donor, CD4 naive and CD4 memory were each run on three plates, CD8 naive on two plates, and CD8 memory on one plate. To estimate repertoire size and how much clonotypes are shared between individuals, the study performed deep sequencing of blood TCR repertoires from roughly five healthy adults. Libraries were prepared and TCR repertoires were sequenced by different laboratories using diverse techniques, in order to increase sequencing depth and limit assay-specific biases. Each donor's leukapheresis produced roughly between roughly 0.85 and 10 billion PBMCs.

Results the study describes overall, beyond this receptor: Because the study included a small number of donors, the genetic and exposure-history diversity represented was limited. Pairwise subsampling indicated that sequencing depth was expected to affect the degree of clonotype sharing among donors. Compared with non-shared clonotypes, clonotypes shared by all four sorted-subset donors had higher generation probabilities. Even with the large sequencing depth, rarefaction of the sorted-subset datasets indicated that sequencing was incomplete. Sharing across a few donors was observed for roughly 5% of naive CD4, about 4% of naive CD8, 2.3% of memory CD4, and less than 0.45% of memory CD8 clonotypes. Only blood was sampled, and tissue TCR repertoires likely differ from those in blood. Naive subsets generally had larger estimated clonotype richness than memory subsets.

The V end loses 5 bases and the J end loses 0 bases, and a stretch of 8 bases separates them. The cysteine opens and the phenylalanine closes a CDR3 of 14 amino acids. Of all the DNA, just the CDR3 is kept, 42 bases in frame from base 1. For CDR1 and CDR2, the germline V gene (reference sequence) lists MNHEY and SMNVEV. Source material: naive CD8+ T cells from PBMCs. According to the study, the label for this sample's cell subset or site signals: CD45RA+CCR7+. This receptor was identified in a man younger than 30 in good health. Some clones in this sample may be carry-over from other donors' samples. In this chain, TRBV27 is recombined with TRBJ1-5; no D gene call is confident. The sequenced DNA is TGTGCCAGCAGTACGACCTATAGCAATCAGCCCCAGCATTTT. Translation gives CASSTTYSNQPQHF.